Below are 25 T cell receptor beta chains sequenced from a single sample in a study of vaccination effects on CD4 cells after COVID-19 (dated by TCRdb to between 2021 and 2024). For these receptors, no antigen is known. The method behind the library was the immunoSEQ multiplex PCR assay. TCRdb limited this immuneACCESS table to in-frame rearrangements with V and J called. A share of clones is missing; checked studies link under half to unresolved V genes, and the rest is unexplained. This sample holds roughly 65,000 clones; more than 70% were observed only once. The ten largest clones represent approximately 2.6% of the sample. The ViraFEST assay stimulated PBMC with viral peptide pools and then used TCR sequencing to identify antigen-specific CD4+ T cell clonotypes by expansion. After around 11 days of culture, CD4+ T cells were isolated with the EasySep CD4+ T cell isolation kit. Negative nucleocapsid antibody results before and after vaccination confirmed that the healthy vaccine recipients had no prior SARS-CoV-2 infection.

The sequenced sample was CD4+ T cells from PBMCs cultured with HCoV-NL63 spike peptides, obtained before COVID-19 vaccination. The sample's cell subset or site label, decoded: HCoV-NL63 spike overlapping peptide pool stimulation. Receptors originate from a human donor who received a COVID-19 vaccine.

This rearrangement joins TRBV19 to TRBJ2-5; D uncertain. Germline V gene data show CDR1 as LNHDA and CDR2 as SQIVND (reference sequence). The CDR3 covers 13 residues. Trimming stripped 3 bases from V and 4 bases from J, with 9 bases between. CDR3 in amino acids: CASSIWAGETQYF. The CDR3 bases are TGTGCCAGTAGTATTTGGGCCGGAGAGACCCAGTACTTC.

The V and J genes are TRBV7-2 and TRBJ1-1; no definite D call. The CDR3 covers 15 residues. Trimming shortened V by 2 bases and J by 5 bases, and 15 bases separated the two germline ends. The germline V gene has CDR1 SGHTA and CDR2 FQGNSA. CDR3 DNA: TGTGCCAGCAGCTTAAGGTTCGGCTTGACGACTGAAGCTTTCTTT. Encoded protein: CASSLRFGLTTEAFF.

The genes are TRBV10-2 and TRBJ1-1, with D hard to call. The V gene lost 11 bases and the J gene lost 4 bases, with 17 bases spanning the gap. The CDR3 extends over 13 amino acids. Germline V gene sequence: CDR1 WSHSY, CDR2 SAAADI. The CDR3 region has the DNA TGCGCCTCAAAGGAAACAGCCGGCACTGAAGCTTTCTTT. This codes for CASKETAGTEAFF.

This clone occurred once. This chain connects TRBV11-1 to TRBJ2-2; D unclear. Germline V gene data show CDR1 as SGHAT and CDR2 as FQDESV (reference sequence). The CDR3 consists of 13 residues. V was trimmed by 5 bases and J by 2 bases, leaving 6 bases between them. The CDR3 region is CASSLLNTGELFF. CDR3 nucleotide sequence: TGTGCCAGCAGCCTCTTAAACACCGGGGAGCTGTTTTTT. Full variable domain (remainder filled in from reference TRBV11-1 and TRBJ2-2): EAEVAQSPRYKITEKSQAVAFWCDPISGHATLYWYRQILGQGPELLVQFQDESVVDDSQLPKDRFSAERLKGVDSTLKIQPAELGDSAMYLCASSLLNTGELFFGEGSRLTVL.

CDR3 region: CASNVLGGGRTEAFF. The CDR3 DNA sequence: TGTGCCAGCAACGTACTGGGGGGGGGTAGGACTGAAGCTTTCTTT. The rearrangement uses TRBV27 and TRBJ1-1, with D perhaps TRBD1 (5 bases). The CDR3 runs 15 residues. Trimming left V 7 bases short and J 5 bases short, with 20 bases between. The V gene's germline CDR1 is MNHEY and CDR2 SMNVEV (reference sequence).

The chain combines TRBV7-2 with TRBJ1-2; D perhaps matches TRBD1 (5 bases). The CDR3 has 16 amino acids. In germline, CDR1 is SGHTA, CDR2 FQGNSA. V dropped 1 base and J dropped 4 bases, with 16 bases sitting between them. This chain's CDR3 is CASSLVVGGLGYGYTF. The CDR3 bases are TGTGCCAGCAGCTTAGTTGTTGGGGGTTTGGGCTATGGCTACACCTTC. Supplemented by reference TRBV7-2 and TRBJ1-2, the full variable domain reads GAGVSQSPSNKVTEKGKDVELRCDPISGHTALYWYRQSLGQGLEFLIYFQGNSAPDKSGLPSDRFSAERTGGSVSTLTIQRTQQEDSAVYLCASSLVVGGLGYGYTFGSGTRLTVV.

The rearrangement uses TRBV4-1 and TRBJ1-6, with D unresolved. Germline CDR1 is MGHRA and CDR2 is YSYEKL. V lost 0 bases and J lost 0, with 9 bases in between. The CDR3 is made up of 17 amino acids. The CDR3 loop is CASSQDDGSSYNSPLHF. In DNA form, the CDR3 reads TGCGCCAGCAGCCAAGATGATGGCAGCTCCTATAATTCACCCCTCCACTTT.

The chain combines TRBV3-1 (or the pseudogene TRBV3-2) with TRBJ2-2; 7 nucleotides align to TRBD2. The V gene's germline CDR1 is LGHDT and CDR2 YNNKEL (reference sequence). V was pared by 5 bases and J by 1 base, with 4 bases of the junction left unmatched. The CDR3 length is 15 residues. CDR3 nucleotide sequence: TGTGCCAGCAGCAGACAGCGGGGGAACACCGGGGAGCTGTTTTTT. Translated: CASSRQRGNTGELFF.

This clone showed up just once. The CDR3 sequence is CARLGQGVVSQPQHF. The CDR3 DNA reads as TGTGCCAGACTCGGACAGGGAGTTGTAAGTCAGCCCCAGCATTTT. The chain has TRBV21-1 and TRBJ1-5; the table names TRBD1, a call not compared with the DNA. TRBV21-1 is described as a pseudogene. There are 15 residues in the CDR3.

This chain uses TRBV24-1 with TRBJ2-3, with D unclear. Between the trimmed V and J ends, which lost 4 bases and 1 base, there was a span of 8 bases. This CDR3 has 14 amino acids. Germline V gene lookup returns CDR1 KGHDR and CDR2 SFDVKD. This chain's CDR3 is CATSDAGRTDTQYF. The CDR3 DNA reads as TGTGCCACCAGTGACGCCGGTCGCACAGATACGCAGTATTTT.

The genes are TRBV6-2 or TRBV6-3 and TRBJ2-4; perhaps D is TRBD1 or TRBD2 (5 bases each). This CDR3 spans 14 amino acids. V dropped 4 bases and J dropped 5 bases, with 12 bases sitting between them. Germline CDR1 MNHEY, CDR2 SVGEGT. CDR3 sequence: CASSSPGRENIQYF. The CDR3 region has the DNA TGTGCCAGCAGTTCCCCAGGGCGGGAAAACATTCAGTACTTC.

The CDR3 loop is CASSVGDRAGVKNTEAFF. The CDR3 coding sequence is TGTGCCAGCAGCGTAGGAGACAGGGCGGGAGTTAAGAACACTGAAGCTTTCTTT. V is TRBV9 and J is TRBJ1-1, with TRBD1 identical over 7 bases. This CDR3 has 18 residues. Per the germline V gene, CDR1 is SGDLS and CDR2 is YYNGEE. The ends lost 0 bases at V and 1 base at J; junction bases unmatched: 12.

This clone was observed once. V and J are TRBV18 and TRBJ2-3; TRBD2 matches 10 bases. J lost 9 bases, V lost 0 bases, and 9 bases had no gene match. Germline V gene sequence: CDR1 KGHSH, CDR2 LQKENI. The CDR3 sequence is 16 residues long. CDR3 coding DNA: TGTGCCAGCTCACCACCGGAAGCGGGGGGGCCAAAGACGCAGTATTTT. Its protein is CASSPPEAGGPKTQYF. Drawing the rest from reference TRBV18 and TRBJ2-3, the complete variable domain is NAGVMQNPRHLVRRRGQEARLRCSPMKGHSHVYWYRQLPEEGLKFMVYLQKENIIDESGMPKERFSAEFPKEGPSILRIQQVVRGDSAAYFCASSPPEAGGPKTQYFGPGTRLTVL.

The V gene is TRBV6-5, the J gene TRBJ2-3; possibly TRBD2 for D (5 bases). The CDR3 consists of 12 residues. Trimming took off 8 bases at V and 2 bases at J, with 8 bases between the two ends. Germline CDR1 and CDR2: MNHEY and SVGAGI. The CDR3 is CASRGSTDTQYF. The DNA of the CDR3 is TGTGCCAGCCGGGGTTCCACAGATACGCAGTATTTT.

The gene calls are TRBV4-3 and TRBJ1-2; weak D call: TRBD1 (5 bases). The CDR3 consists of 20 residues. Germline V gene sequence: CDR1 LGHNA, CDR2 YSLEER. The ends were cut back, 3 bases at V and 7 bases at J, with 33 bases in the middle. DNA for the CDR3: TGCGCCAGCAGCCATGTCATCCATCCCGAGGGGCGAAATATAAAGCCTGGCTACACCTTC. Protein sequence: CASSHVIHPEGRNIKPGYTF.

The V gene is TRBV4-3, the J gene TRBJ1-5; 8 bases match TRBD1. The CDR3 sequence is 18 residues long. In germline, CDR1 is LGHNA, CDR2 YSLEER. Trimming took 2 bases from V and 7 from J; bases not matched to a gene: 16. This CDR3 is CASSQTLFGQGVRQPQHF. DNA of the CDR3: TGCGCCAGCAGCCAAACTTTGTTTGGACAGGGTGTTCGACAGCCCCAGCATTTT.

V usage is TRBV9 and J usage is TRBJ1-1; 9 bases align to TRBD1. V trimming: 4 bases; J trimming: 5 bases; junction bases outside the gene matches: 6. Per germline, CDR1 SGDLS and CDR2 YYNGEE. CDR3 length equals 14 residues. CDR3 DNA: TGTGCCAGCAGCATACAGGGGGCTTCGACTGAAGCTTTCTTT. It codes for CASSIQGASTEAFF.

The chain joins TRBV29-1 to TRBJ2-3; D not resolved. The CDR3 is made up of 15 amino acids. V lost 3 bases and J lost 0, with 13 bases in between. Germline CDR1 and CDR2: SQVTM and ANQGSEA. This CDR3 is CSVDGLAGSTDTQYF. Written as DNA, the CDR3 is TGCAGCGTTGATGGTTTGGCCGGGAGCACAGATACGCAGTATTTT.

The chain links TRBV15 to TRBJ1-1; D perhaps matches TRBD1 (6 bases). The CDR3 extends over 18 amino acids. Trimming cost V 2 bases and J 0 bases, with 19 bases left between them. CDR1 LNHNV and CDR2 YYDKDF come from the germline V gene (reference sequence). The CDR3 reads CATSRSEGQGPMNTEAFF. CDR3 bases: TGTGCCACCAGCAGATCGGAGGGCCAGGGGCCCATGAACACTGAAGCTTTCTTT.

DNA for the CDR3: TGTGCCAGCAGCCTAGGATACTTCGGCAGGGGGGGTGAGCAGTTCTTC. Translating it yields CASSLGYFGRGGEQFF. V usage is TRBV7-3 and J usage is TRBJ2-1; D is tentatively TRBD1 or TRBD2 (7 bases each). Germline assignment: CDR1 SGHTA and CDR2 FQGTGA. Deletions cut 5 bases from V and 9 bases from J, with 23 bases between. This CDR3 has 16 amino acids.

The chain uses TRBV7-2 and TRBJ2-3, with D uncertain. Trimming took off 4 bases at V and 5 bases at J, with 7 bases between the two ends. Per germline, CDR1 SGHTA and CDR2 FQGNSA. This CDR3 region has 12 residues. The CDR3 nucleotides read TGTGCCAGCAGCTCTAATAGAGATACGCAGTATTTT. Translated: CASSSNRDTQYF.

The chain carries TRBV14 and TRBJ1-6; D ambiguous. This CDR3 region has 13 residues. V shed 4 bases and J shed 4 bases, with 5 bases lying between them. Germline V gene sequence: CDR1 SGHDN, CDR2 FVKESK. CDR3 amino acids: CASSPLYNSPLHF. The CDR3 coding sequence is TGTGCCAGCAGCCCCCTTTATAATTCACCCCTCCACTTT.

This rearrangement joins TRBV7-3 to TRBJ2-5; weak D call: TRBD1 (8 bases). Germline V gene sequence: CDR1 SGHTA, CDR2 FQGTGA. The CDR3 loop spans 15 amino acids. V was pared by 3 bases and J by 4 bases, with 15 bases between. The DNA for the CDR3 is TGTGCCAGCAGCTTGTACAGGGGGGGGAGAGAGACCCAGTACTTC. This sequence encodes CASSLYRGGRETQYF. Supplemented by reference TRBV7-3 and TRBJ2-5, the full variable domain reads GAGVSQTPSNKVTEKGKYVELRCDPISGHTALYWYRQSLGQGPEFLIYFQGTGAADDSGLPNDRFFAVRPEGSVSTLKIQRTERGDSAVYLCASSLYRGGRETQYFGPGTRLLVL.

This chain connects TRBV7-3 to TRBJ2-3; TRBD2 matches 7 bases. The CDR3 covers 15 residues. The germline V gene encodes CDR1 SGHTA and CDR2 FQGTGA. The J segment lost 5 bases and the V segment lost 5 bases, leaving 10 bases of the junction unmatched. CDR3 region: CASSPRLAQGDTQYF. The CDR3 region has the DNA TGTGCCAGCAGCCCGCGACTAGCCCAGGGAGATACGCAGTATTTT.

The rearrangement links TRBV24-1 to TRBJ1-4; D is uncertain. This CDR3 contains 14 residues. Trimming shortened V by 3 bases and J by 8 bases, and 12 bases separated the two germline ends. Germline CDR1 KGHDR, CDR2 SFDVKD. CDR3 residues: CATSDGILGEKLFF. CDR3 nucleotide sequence: TGTGCCACCAGTGATGGAATCCTGGGAGAAAAACTGTTTTTT.